The source of this TCR beta chain is a study of blood T cell repertoires in COVID-19. Overall study context: Sites across the United States, Italy and Spain contributed samples from acute and convalescent COVID-19.

Trimming at V came to 6 bases and at J to 7 bases, leaving 5 bases not matched to a gene. Germline values: CDR1 ENHRY, CDR2 SYGVKD. The CDR3 spans 13 residues. Data came from immunoSEQ multiplex PCR; TCRdb stores just in-frame clones and leaves some out. Among roughly 180,000 clones listed, 70% to 90% were seen once. Participant age was roughly 18 to 95 years, and participants resided in around 24 US areas. Researchers sorted participants into cohorts using their self-reported clinical history. Resolution of symptoms, clearance, or two negative PCRs was present in recovered Cohort 3 donors. The sequenced sample was PBMCs or T cells enriched from blood (not recorded which). The rearrangement uses TRBV10-3 and TRBJ2-3; 9 positions agree with TRBD2. The receptor was derived from a woman in her forties or fifties who had recovered from COVID-19. The CDR3 nucleotides are TGTGCCATCAGGGGTAGCGGGGGTAATACGCAGTATTTT. Its protein product is CAIRGSGGNTQYF.